The 30 T cell receptor beta chains listed next were all sequenced from one sample in a study of CD4 T cell repertoires in COVID-19. Sequenced by immunoSEQ multiplex PCR; TCRdb stores in-frame clones only, minus some. There are tens of thousands of clones in the sample; roughly 80% occur only once, and around 0.58% lies in the top ten. The sequences come from CD4+ T cells from peripheral blood, collected after recovery from COVID-19. These receptors all come from a human donor who had COVID-19.

In regard to this clone: Germline and junction disagree at one end, which may indicate a read error. The V and J genes are TRBV6-1 and TRBJ1-6, with D possibly being TRBD1 (5 bases). The germline V gene encodes CDR1 MNHNS and CDR2 SASEGT. The CDR3 extends over 16 amino acids. The CDR3 here is CASREAGRVLNSPLHF. The DNA of the CDR3 is TGTGCCAGCAGGGAAGCAGGGAGGGTTCTGAATTCACCCCTCCACTTT.

This clone was recorded once. The rearrangement joins TRBV2 to TRBJ2-3, with TRBD2 identical over 12 bases. The J segment lost 0 bases and the V segment lost 6 bases, leaving 7 bases of the junction unmatched. Germline-derived CDR1 and CDR2 are SNHLY and FYNNEI. There are 17 residues in the CDR3. CDR3 region: CASSRWTSGESTDTQYF. In DNA, the CDR3 is TGTGCCAGCAGCCGCTGGACTAGCGGGGAAAGCACAGATACGCAGTATTTT.

The rearrangement joins TRBV11-2 to TRBJ1-4; D is possibly TRBD1 (5 bases). Germline values: CDR1 SGHAT, CDR2 FQNNGV. The CDR3 is 15 amino acids. Trimming removed 6 bases from V and 6 bases from J, with 17 bases in between. CDR3 amino acids: CASRISGTGDEKLFF. Written as DNA, the CDR3 is TGTGCCAGCAGGATCTCCGGGACTGGGGATGAAAAACTGTTTTTT.

This sequence joins TRBV5-1 and TRBJ1-5; 9 bases fit TRBD1. Losses at the gene ends were 3 bases for V and 1 base for J; bases not matched to a gene: 8. This CDR3 contains 17 residues. Germline-derived CDR1 and CDR2 are SGHRS and YFSETQ. Here the CDR3 DNA reads TGCGCCAGCAGCTCGGGACAGGGAGACTTAAGCAATCAGCCCCAGCATTTT. It codes for CASSSGQGDLSNQPQHF.

The J gene is TRBJ2-7, the V gene TRBV5-1; tentatively, D is TRBD2 (6 bases). The germline gives CDR1 SGHRS, CDR2 YFSETQ. CDR3 size: 14 residues. V dropped 1 base and J dropped 7 bases, with 15 bases sitting between them. In DNA, the CDR3 is TGCGCCAGCAGCTTGACCAGGAGCCGGGAGGAGCAGTACTTC. Encoded protein: CASSLTRSREEQYF.

The rearrangement joins TRBV30 to TRBJ2-3; 12 nucleotides line up with TRBD2. Losses at the gene ends were 4 bases for V and 1 base for J; bases not matched to a gene: 6. The germline CDR1 and CDR2 sequences are GTSNPN and SVGIG (reference sequence). The CDR3 sequence is 16 residues long. Here the CDR3 reads CAWILAGGWGTDTQYF. CDR3 bases: TGTGCCTGGATCCTAGCGGGAGGGTGGGGCACAGATACGCAGTATTTT.

The rearrangement uses TRBV2 and TRBJ1-5, with a possible D match to TRBD1 (6 bases). Between the trimmed V and J ends, which lost 5 bases and 0 bases, there was a span of 14 bases. This CDR3 has 16 residues. CDR1 SNHLY and CDR2 FYNNEI come from the germline V gene. In nucleotides, the CDR3 is TGTGCCAGCAGTCAACAGGGCCCAAATAGCAATCAGCCCCAGCATTTT. Translation: CASSQQGPNSNQPQHF.

This sequence joins TRBV12-3 or TRBV12-4 and TRBJ1-1; D is unresolved. The ends were cut back, 5 bases at V and 4 bases at J, with 11 bases in the middle. The CDR3 is made up of 13 amino acids. CDR3 region: CASSQDWATEAFF. Written as DNA, the CDR3 is TGTGCCAGCAGTCAAGATTGGGCCACTGAAGCTTTCTTT.

A single count supports this clone. The CDR3 region is CASSFGLAYEQYF. CDR3 coding DNA: TGTGCCAGCAGCTTCGGGTTAGCTTACGAGCAGTACTTC. This chain uses TRBV7-9 with TRBJ2-7; D ambiguous. The germline V and J ends were trimmed by 3 bases and 4 bases, with 10 bases remaining between them. The CDR3 length is 13 residues. The germline CDR1 and CDR2 sequences are SEHNR and FQNEAQ (reference sequence).

The chain employs TRBV7-9 and TRBJ2-3, with no clear D. Trimming cost V 5 bases and J 5 bases, with 14 bases left between them. Germline V gene sequence: CDR1 SEHNR, CDR2 FQNEAQ (reference sequence). CDR3 length: 14 amino acids. CDR3 residues: CASSAPHGLDTQYF. CDR3 DNA sequence: TGTGCCAGCAGCGCACCCCACGGGTTAGATACGCAGTATTTT.

This clone is a singleton in its sample. The rearrangement joins TRBV6-5 to TRBJ2-7; D possibly matches TRBD1 or TRBD2 (5 bases each). The CDR3 consists of 14 residues. Between the trimmed V and J ends, which lost 6 bases and 0 bases, there was a span of 12 bases. Germline lookup yields CDR1 MNHEY and CDR2 SVGAGI. Written as DNA, the CDR3 is TGTGCCAGCAGCCAGGGAGCTAGCTCCTACGAGCAGTACTTC. It codes for CASSQGASSYEQYF.

The rearrangement uses TRBV6-6 and TRBJ1-2, with D possibly being TRBD1 (6 bases). V was cut by 9 bases and J by 2 bases, with 10 bases left in between. Germline values: CDR1 MNHNY, CDR2 SVGAGI (reference sequence). CDR3 length: 12 residues. The CDR3 DNA follows: TGTGCCAGTGGACAGACAAACTATGGCTACACCTTC. Translated: CASGQTNYGYTF.

J is TRBJ2-7 and V is TRBV5-5; TRBD2 is a possible D gene (7 bases). V lost 4 bases and J lost 4, with 21 bases in between. CDR1 and CDR2 (germline): SGHKS, YYEKEE (reference sequence). CDR3 length: 16 residues. CDR3 region: CASSIQSGGLFYEQYF. The CDR3 coding sequence is TGTGCCAGCAGCATTCAGTCGGGGGGCCTCTTTTACGAGCAGTACTTC.

This clone has only one observation. Other DNA sequences within the sample encode an identical CDR3. This rearrangement joins TRBV12-3 or TRBV12-4 to TRBJ1-2; the D is unclear. The CDR3 is made up of 12 amino acids. V dropped 3 bases and J dropped 5 bases, with 7 bases sitting between them. The CDR3 DNA is TGTGCCAGCAGTTTTTTGGGATATGGCTACACCTTC. Residues: CASSFLGYGYTF.

The gene calls are TRBV6-1 and TRBJ2-4; 8 bases align to TRBD2. The CDR3 is made up of 18 amino acids. Trimming at V came to 1 base and at J to 7 bases, leaving 15 bases not matched to a gene. Germline V gives CDR1 MNHNS, CDR2 SASEGT. The CDR3 reads CASSEGFVVGGGLNIQYF. The CDR3 DNA reads TGTGCCAGCAGTGAAGGGTTTGTCGTCGGCGGGGGGCTGAACATTCAGTACTTC.

This clone was seen a single time. The V call is TRBV2, the J call TRBJ2-7; 9 bases are shared with TRBD1. Germline values: CDR1 SNHLY, CDR2 FYNNEI. V was pared by 8 bases and J by 0 bases, with 5 bases of the junction left unmatched. This CDR3 is built from 14 residues. This chain's CDR3 is CASLGTGNSYEQYF. In DNA form, the CDR3 reads TGTGCCAGCCTCGGGACAGGGAACTCCTACGAGCAGTACTTC.

J is TRBJ2-7 and V is TRBV5-1; the D call may be TRBD1 or TRBD2 (5 bases each). Germline assignment: CDR1 SGHRS and CDR2 YFSETQ. The CDR3 totals 14 residues. V shed 6 bases and J shed 2 bases, with 15 bases lying between them. The CDR3 DNA reads as TGCGCCAGCAACTCCGGGACGGAACCCTACGAGCAGTACTTC. Translating it yields CASNSGTEPYEQYF.

J is TRBJ1-1 and V is TRBV7-9; the D gene is possibly TRBD1 (6 bases). The CDR3 is 15 amino acids. Deletions cut 3 bases from V and 0 bases from J, with 11 bases between. Germline loops: CDR1 SEHNR, CDR2 FQNEAQ (reference sequence). CDR3 DNA: TGTGCCAGCAGCTTGGCGACAGGCATGAACACTGAAGCTTTCTTT. This sequence encodes CASSLATGMNTEAFF.

The chain combines TRBV5-4 with TRBJ1-2; a weak D match, TRBD1 (6 bases). CDR3 size: 12 residues. With 4 bases removed from V and 4 bases from J, the gap between germline ends came to 8 bases. Germline CDR1 and CDR2: SGHNT and YYREEE (reference sequence). The CDR3 is CASSTGFYGYTF. The CDR3 DNA reads as TGTGCCAGCAGCACAGGGTTCTATGGCTACACCTTC.

Sample share makes this clone medium-sized. The chain employs TRBV9 and TRBJ1-3; D not resolved. From germline, CDR1 is SGDLS and CDR2 YYNGEE. Deletions cut 1 base from V and 0 bases from J, with 11 bases between. The CDR3 is made up of 16 amino acids. CDR3 sequence: CASSVSLVSSGNTIYF. CDR3 bases: TGTGCCAGCAGCGTAAGCCTGGTAAGCTCTGGAAACACCATATATTTT.

The chain couples TRBV18 to TRBJ1-3; D is possibly TRBD1 (6 bases). The CDR3 extends over 16 amino acids. The germline V and J ends were trimmed by 5 bases and 0 bases, with 14 bases remaining between them. Germline V lookup: CDR1 KGHSH, CDR2 LQKENI. The CDR3 bases are TGTGCCAGCTCAGGTGGGGGCCTTTCCTCTGGAAACACCATATATTTT. Translation: CASSGGGLSSGNTIYF.

The CDR3 spells CSARDHLEAFF. The DNA of the CDR3 is TGCAGTGCTAGAGATCATCTTGAAGCTTTCTTT. The chain is built from TRBV20-1 and TRBJ1-1; D call uncertain. This CDR3 contains 11 residues. CDR1 and CDR2 (germline): DFQATT, SNEGSKA (reference sequence). Trimming shortened V by 0 bases and J by 7 bases, and 6 bases separated the two germline ends.

The chain has TRBV9 and TRBJ2-2; the D gene is possibly TRBD1 (7 bases). Trimming left V 4 bases short and J 2 bases short, with 12 bases between. Per the germline V gene, CDR1 is SGDLS and CDR2 is YYNGEE. This CDR3 contains 15 residues. The CDR3 loop is CASSPGGRNTGELFF. CDR3 nucleotide sequence: TGTGCCAGCAGCCCAGGGGGGCGTAACACCGGGGAGCTGTTTTTT.

The chain carries TRBV19 and TRBJ1-1; D might be TRBD1 (6 bases). The CDR3 totals 16 residues. Germline V gene sequence: CDR1 LNHDA, CDR2 SQIVND (reference sequence). The V end was cut by 4 bases, the J end by 1 base, with 16 bases between. CDR3 region: CASSTLEGVRNTEAFF. CDR3 nucleotides: TGTGCCAGTAGTACCTTGGAGGGGGTCCGGAACACTGAAGCTTTCTTT.

In its sample, this clone was seen once. The gene calls are TRBV4-2 and TRBJ1-2; the match to TRBD1 covers 7 bases. Germline V CDR1 and CDR2: LGHNA, YNFKEQ. The CDR3 extends over 16 amino acids. V lost 4 bases, J lost 2 bases, and 10 bases stayed unmatched. This CDR3 is CASSPDIGQENYGYTF. For the CDR3, the DNA is TGTGCCAGCAGCCCAGATATAGGACAGGAAAACTATGGCTACACCTTC.

The gene calls are TRBV29-1 and TRBJ2-2; 10 bases are a match to TRBD2. The CDR3 covers 14 residues. Per germline, CDR1 SQVTM and CDR2 ANQGSEA. Unmatched junction bases numbered 6, after V lost 7 bases and J lost 4 bases. CDR3 sequence reads: CSGAAGGTTGELFF. The CDR3 DNA reads as TGCAGCGGAGCAGCGGGGGGGACCACCGGGGAGCTGTTTTTT.

This clone was counted a few times. V is TRBV7-9 and J is TRBJ2-5; the D is unclear. Trimming removed 5 bases from V and 9 bases from J, with 10 bases in between. This CDR3 has 11 amino acids. Germline-derived CDR1 and CDR2 are SEHNR and FQNEAQ (reference sequence). CDR3 in DNA: TGTGCCAGCAGCCCAGTTGGGGCCCAGTACTTC. It translates to CASSPVGAQYF.

In DNA form, the CDR3 reads TGTGCCAGCAGTCTTCTTGGGCTCAGCAGTTCCTCTGGGGCCAACGTCCTGACTTTC. Translating gives CASSLLGLSSSSGANVLTF. The chain recombines TRBV28 with TRBJ2-6; D not resolved. The germline V gene encodes CDR1 MDHEN and CDR2 SYDVKM. This CDR3 is 19 amino acids long. Trimming took 5 bases from V and 0 from J, leaving 20 bases between them.

The chain joins TRBV9 to TRBJ2-3; no clear D. CDR1 is SGDLS and CDR2 is YYNGEE in the germline V gene. The CDR3 is 13 residues long. The V end lost 0 bases, the J end lost 4 bases, and 6 bases lay between the germline ends. CDR3 sequence (DNA): TGTGCCAGCAGCGTAGTAAGGTCAGATACGCAGTATTTT. Protein: CASSVVRSDTQYF. Using reference TRBV9 and TRBJ2-3 for the parts outside the CDR3, the full variable domain is DSGVTQTPKHLITATGQRVTLRCSPRSGDLSVYWYQQSLDQGLQFLIQYYNGEERAKGNILERFSAQQFPDLHSELNLSSLELGDSALYFCASSVVRSDTQYFGPGTRLTVL.

V gene TRBV6-5 combines with J gene TRBJ1-5; weak D call: TRBD1 (6 bases). The V gene lost 10 bases and the J gene lost 0 bases, with 16 bases spanning the gap. Germline lookup yields CDR1 MNHEY and CDR2 SVGAGI. The CDR3 is 15 residues long. The CDR3 sequence is CATKGGVYSNQPQHF. The CDR3 region has the DNA TGTGCCACTAAGGGGGGCGTTTATAGCAATCAGCCCCAGCATTTT.